These 17 T cell receptor beta chains share one sample of origin, sequenced in a study of T cells in Graves' hyperthyroidism and ophthalmopathy. Amplification targeted TCR beta CDR3 regions from RNA transcripts. RT-PCR in the first round (using the HTBI primer set) targeted the TCR CDR3. TCRdb re-called the multiplex PCR reads through MiXCR, storing one row per CDR3 protein. Of approximately 600,000 distinct CDR3 sequences in the sample, roughly 20% were seen once. Input material: blood. The receptors shown here come from a man aged 25-45 years with Graves' ophthalmopathy.

The J gene is TRBJ2-5, the V gene TRBV25-1; D unclear. Deletions cut 4 bases from V and 5 bases from J, with 11 bases between. Germline V CDR1 and CDR2: MGHDK, SYGVNS. The CDR3 covers 13 residues. This CDR3 reads CASSALGSETQYF. CDR3 nucleotides: TGTGCCAGCAGTGCCTTGGGTTCGGAGACCCAGTACTTC.

This clonotype appeared many times. The chain uses TRBV7-3 and TRBJ2-1; D possibly matches TRBD1 or TRBD2 (5 bases each). The germline V gene has CDR1 SGHTA and CDR2 FQGTGA. The CDR3 spans 15 residues. Between the trimmed V and J ends, which lost 2 bases and 2 bases, there was a span of 10 bases. In DNA, the CDR3 is TGTGCCAGCAGCTTATCGGGACCCACCTACAATGAGCAGTTCTTC. It is translated as CASSLSGPTYNEQFF. The variable domain in full, completed from reference TRBV7-3 and TRBJ2-1, reads GAGVSQTPSNKVTEKGKYVELRCDPISGHTALYWYRQSLGQGPEFLIYFQGTGAADDSGLPNDRFFAVRPEGSVSTLKIQRTERGDSAVYLCASSLSGPTYNEQFFGPGTRLTVL.

The table lists this clonotype with many counts. CDR3 amino acids: CASSQVIGVNTEAFF. The CDR3 DNA sequence: TGCGCCAGCAGCCAAGTGATCGGAGTGAACACTGAAGCTTTCTTT. The chain joins TRBV4-1 to TRBJ1-1; the D is unclear. V was trimmed by 1 base and J by 0 bases, leaving 9 bases between them. The CDR3 is 15 amino acids. Germline-derived CDR1 and CDR2 are MGHRA and YSYEKL.

This chain connects TRBV14 to TRBJ1-2; D unclear. This CDR3 has 13 amino acids. Per germline, CDR1 SGHDN and CDR2 FVKESK. V shed 6 bases and J shed 4 bases, with 12 bases lying between them. This chain's CDR3 is CASSPVNSYGYTF. The CDR3 bases are TGTGCCAGCAGTCCCGTCAATAGCTATGGCTACACCTTC.

This clonotype appeared a few times. This rearrangement joins TRBV27 to TRBJ2-2, with TRBD2 matching over 7 bases. The ends lost 6 bases at V and 7 bases at J; junction bases unmatched: 2. The CDR3 consists of 12 residues. Germline CDR1 and CDR2: MNHEY and SMNVEV (reference sequence). Here the CDR3 reads CASRGGVGELFF. The CDR3, as DNA: TGTGCCAGCAGGGGGGGGGTCGGGGAGCTGTTTTTT.

This clonotype was observed at least ten times. V and J are TRBV12-3 or TRBV12-4 and TRBJ2-7; TRBD2 agrees at 10 bases. The CDR3 covers 16 residues. Unmatched junction bases numbered 10, after V lost 6 bases and J lost 2 bases. CDR3 in amino acids: CASSPTTSGRAYEQYF. CDR3 sequence (DNA): TGTGCCAGCAGCCCAACGACCAGCGGGAGGGCCTACGAGCAGTACTTC.

This clonotype was found a few times. The rearrangement joins TRBV29-1 to TRBJ1-2, with TRBD1 as a possible D gene (6 bases). This CDR3 comprises 12 residues. In germline, CDR1 is SQVTM, CDR2 ANQGSEA. V was shortened by 7 bases and J by 3 bases, with 12 bases between the two germline ends. CDR3 protein: CSATGRDYGYTF. The CDR3 nucleotides read TGCAGCGCGACAGGACGGGACTATGGCTACACCTTC.

This clonotype came up many times. The V and J genes are TRBV2 and TRBJ2-1; TRBD2 is a possible D gene (5 bases). The V gene lost 8 bases and the J gene lost 0 bases, with 14 bases spanning the gap. This CDR3 comprises 15 residues. Germline-derived CDR1 and CDR2 are SNHLY and FYNNEI. The CDR3 DNA sequence: TGTGCCAGCCTCGGACTTTCTAGCTCCTACAATGAGCAGTTCTTC. Translation: CASLGLSSSYNEQFF.

As regards this clonotype: One end of the junction varies from germline; a read error may be responsible. The chain couples TRBV5-6 to TRBJ1-1; D not resolved. The CDR3 length is 15 residues. CDR1 is SGHDT, CDR2 YYEEEE, per germline. CDR3 DNA: TGTGCCGGCAGCCCGGCGCCTGGGATGAACACTGAAGCTTTCTTT. This sequence encodes CAGSPAPGMNTEAFF.

Ten or more counts support this clonotype. The chain has TRBV12-3 or TRBV12-4 and TRBJ1-2, with D possibly TRBD1 on 5 matching bases. V was shortened by 5 bases and J by 5 bases, with 15 bases between the two germline ends. The CDR3 totals 14 residues. For the CDR3, the DNA is TGTGCCAGCAGTCCCCAGGGTGACGAATATGGCTACACCTTC. As protein: CASSPQGDEYGYTF.

This chain joins TRBV6-2 or TRBV6-3 and TRBJ2-7; TRBD1 might be the D (6 bases). The CDR3 is 14 residues long. Trimming took off 3 bases at V and 2 bases at J, with 11 bases between the two ends. Germline-derived CDR1 and CDR2 are MNHEY and SVGEGT. CDR3 DNA: TGTGCCAGCAGTTATGGTCGGGACACCTACGAGCAGTACTTC. Residues: CASSYGRDTYEQYF.

The chain recombines TRBV15 with TRBJ2-1; TRBD2 matches 9 bases. Unmatched junction bases numbered 11, after V lost 0 bases and J lost 2 bases. This CDR3 region has 19 residues. CDR1 and CDR2 from the germline V gene are LNHNV and YYDKDF (reference sequence). The CDR3, as DNA: TGTGCCACCAGCAGAGATCCCAAATTAGCGGGAGTCGCCTACAATGAGCAGTTCTTC. Its protein is CATSRDPKLAGVAYNEQFF.

This clonotype was detected many times. The rearrangement links TRBV6-1 to TRBJ1-1; a possible D gene is TRBD1 (5 bases). Looked up from germline, CDR1 is MNHNS and CDR2 is SASEGT. This CDR3 has 15 amino acids. V was cut by 0 bases and J by 5 bases, with 13 bases left in between. CDR3 nucleotide sequence: TGTGCCAGCAGTGAAGCTGAGGGAGAGGGGACTGAAGCTTTCTTT. It codes for CASSEAEGEGTEAFF.

This clonotype was recorded many times. A clone one base away is much larger, so this may be a read error. The chain links TRBV28 to TRBJ2-7; D is unclear. V shed 5 bases and J shed 2 bases, with 4 bases lying between them. CDR1 and CDR2 (germline): MDHEN, SYDVKM. The CDR3 spans 11 residues. The CDR3 coding sequence is TGTGCCAGCAGTGTGACCTACGAGCAGTACTTC. Translated: CASSVTYEQYF.

This clonotype was detected only a few times. V gene TRBV18 combines with J gene TRBJ2-1; 7 nucleotides line up with TRBD2. V lost 5 bases and J lost 0; bases outside the gene matches: 10. This CDR3 region has 17 residues. Looked up from germline, CDR1 is KGHSH and CDR2 is LQKENI. CDR3 loop: CASSRSVGGSSYNEQFF. CDR3 nucleotide sequence: TGTGCCAGCTCAAGGTCCGTGGGAGGGAGCTCCTACAATGAGCAGTTCTTC.

The V call is TRBV27, the J call TRBJ2-1; 9 nucleotides line up with TRBD1. Trimming cost V 6 bases and J 7 bases; bases outside gene matches: 10. Germline CDR1 is MNHEY and CDR2 is SMNVEV (reference sequence). The CDR3 length is 15 residues. CDR3 coding DNA: TGTGCCAGCAGGGGGATCGGGACAGGGCAAAATGAGCAGTTCTTC. Residues: CASRGIGTGQNEQFF.

This clonotype was found a few times. V and J are TRBV29-1 and TRBJ2-3; possible D gene TRBD2, 6 bases. In germline, CDR1 is SQVTM, CDR2 ANQGSEA. Trimming took off 2 bases at V and 2 bases at J, with 11 bases between the two ends. This CDR3 is built from 14 residues. The CDR3, as DNA: TGCAGCGTTGAATGGTGGGACTTCACAGATACGCAGTATTTT. Translation gives CSVEWWDFTDTQYF.